Listed below are T cell receptor beta chains from one sample, sequenced in a study of T-cell memory formation after mild COVID-19. TCRdb re-derived calls from the 5' RACE reads in MiXCR, one entry per CDR3 protein. The top ten hold approximately 2.1% of the sample, which has approximately 180,000 distinct CDR3 sequences, 16% seen once. Sequencing was done on a sample of PBMCs or a T cell subset sorted from them (not recorded which). The receptors here all came from an adult woman who had mild COVID-19 (a few samples of this study predate the infection). Cell type and time point are not known. Each CDR3 is given with its conserved first and last residue. D genes are given only for firm matches. Clone size is not always given. Where it is, it says once, few, many or a class for expanded clones.

CDR3 length	clone size	V gene	D gene	J gene	CDR3 DNA	CDR3 protein
14	-	TRBV6-5	-	TRBJ2-2	TGTGCCAGCAGTTACACAGGGAGGACCGGGGAGCTGTTTTTT	CASSYTGRTGELFF
15	-	TRBV29-1	TRBD1	TRBJ2-5	TGCAGCGTTGAAGACCGGGGCGGACAGGGGGAGACCCAGTACTTC	CSVEDRGGQGETQYF
13	-	TRBV20-1	-	TRBJ1-2	TGCAGTGCTAGAGACGGGACTCCCGTCGGCTACACCTTC	CSARDGTPVGYTF
15	-	TRBV5-1	-	TRBJ2-5	TGCGCCAGCAGCTTGAATCTCGGGGCGGGGGAGACCCAGTACTTC	CASSLNLGAGETQYF
18	few	TRBV7-3	TRBD2	TRBJ2-2	TGTGCCAGCAGCTTAAGACTAGCGGGGGGGCCTAACACCGGGGAGCTGTTTTTT	CASSLRLAGGPNTGELFF
12	-	TRBV14	-	TRBJ1-2	TGTGCCAGCAGCCAAGGACACTATGGCTACACCTTC	CASSQGHYGYTF
17	few	TRBV10-3	TRBD1	TRBJ2-7	TGTGCCATCAGTGCCCGGGGGGGACAGGGGCTCCCCTACGAGCAGTACTTC	CAISARGGQGLPYEQYF
13	-	TRBV6-5	TRBD1	TRBJ2-7	TGTGCCAGCAGCTCAGGGGGCTCCTACGAGCAGTACTTC	CASSSGGSYEQYF
11	-	TRBV12-3/TRBV12-4	-	TRBJ2-1	TGTGCCAGCACCTCCACGGGGGCCCTGTTCTTC	CASTSTGALFF
19	few	TRBV20-1	-	TRBJ2-6	TGCAGTGCTAGAGATCAGAGGGATTCCCTAATTAGTGGGGCCAACGTCCTGACTTTC	CSARDQRDSLISGANVLTF
14	few	TRBV6-1	-	TRBJ2-1	TGTGCCGGCCTCAGGGGCCAGTGGGCCAATGAGCAGTTCTTC	CAGLRGQWANEQFF
14	-	TRBV7-2	-	TRBJ2-7	TGTGCCAGCAGCTCAGGACCTATGGTCTACGAGCAGTACTTC	CASSSGPMVYEQYF
19	-	TRBV5-4	-	TRBJ2-1	TGTGCCAGCAGCCTGACGACCCGATCTGGCAGGGGCTCCTACAATGAGCAGTTCTTC	CASSLTTRSGRGSYNEQFF
14	few	TRBV29-1	TRBD1	TRBJ2-7	TGCAGCGTTGTTACCGGGACAGTCACCTACGAGCAGTACTTC	CSVVTGTVTYEQYF
15	-	TRBV7-2	-	TRBJ2-7	TGTGCCAGCAGCTTAGAGGGACTGAACTCCTACGAGCAGTACTTC	CASSLEGLNSYEQYF
15	few	TRBV12-3/TRBV12-4	-	TRBJ2-5	TGTGCCAGCAGTTCCCTCGGGTTCCCTGTTGAGACCCAGTACTTC	CASSSLGFPVETQYF
17	few	TRBV7-2	TRBD2	TRBJ2-1	TGTGCCAGCAGCCCCTCCCGACTAGCGGGAGGGCCTAGTGAGCAGTTCTTC	CASSPSRLAGGPSEQFF